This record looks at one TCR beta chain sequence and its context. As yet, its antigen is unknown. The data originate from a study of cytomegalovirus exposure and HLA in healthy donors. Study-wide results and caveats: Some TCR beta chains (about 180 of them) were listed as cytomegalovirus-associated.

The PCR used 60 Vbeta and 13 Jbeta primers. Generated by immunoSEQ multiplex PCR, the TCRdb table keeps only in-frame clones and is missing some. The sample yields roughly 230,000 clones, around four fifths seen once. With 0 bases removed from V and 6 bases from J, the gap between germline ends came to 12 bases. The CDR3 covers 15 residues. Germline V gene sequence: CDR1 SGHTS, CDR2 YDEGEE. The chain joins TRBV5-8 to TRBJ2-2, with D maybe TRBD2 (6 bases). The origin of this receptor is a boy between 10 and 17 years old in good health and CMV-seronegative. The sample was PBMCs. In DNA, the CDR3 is TGTGCCAGCAGCTTGGTGCTAGCGCCAGCCGGGGAGCTGTTTTTT. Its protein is CASSLVLAPAGELFF.